One and the same sample provided the 5 T cell receptor beta chains below, sequenced in a study of T-cell memory formation after mild COVID-19. Each CDR3 protein gets one entry after TCRdb re-called the 5' RACE reads with MiXCR. The sample lists some 300,000 distinct CDR3 sequences, more than 20% occurring once. The sequencing sample was made of PBMCs or a T cell subset sorted from them (not recorded which). The receptors were gathered from a man between 18 and 35 years old who had mild COVID-19 (a few samples of this study predate the infection). Cell type and time point are not known.

V gene TRBV19 combines with J gene TRBJ2-7, with 11 bases fitting TRBD1. The CDR3 loop spans 13 amino acids. In germline, CDR1 is LNHDA, CDR2 SQIVND (reference sequence). With V trimmed by 10 bases and J by 1 base, 3 bases remained unmatched. CDR3 sequence (DNA): TGTGCCACCGGGACAGGGGGTTCCTACGAGCAGTACTTC. It specifies CATGTGGSYEQYF.

In its sample, this clonotype is medium-sized. This chain joins TRBV20-1 and TRBJ1-2, with D perhaps TRBD1 (5 bases). The CDR3 extends over 11 amino acids. Trimming removed 5 bases at V and 4 bases at J, with 8 bases between. Germline assignment: CDR1 DFQATT and CDR2 SNEGSKA (reference sequence). The CDR3 spells CSADDSYGYTF. For the CDR3, the DNA is TGCAGTGCTGACGACAGCTATGGCTACACCTTC.

This clonotype was observed at least ten times. V usage is TRBV5-4 and J usage is TRBJ1-1; the D is unclear. V lost 0 bases and J 3 bases, leaving 9 bases between the germline ends. CDR1 is SGHNT and CDR2 is YYREEE in the germline V gene (reference sequence). The CDR3 has 14 residues. DNA of the CDR3: TGTGCCAGCAGCTTGGAGAAAGGGTACACTGAAGCTTTCTTT. This gives the protein CASSLEKGYTEAFF.

In this sample, this clonotype turned up a few times. The genes are TRBV12-3 or TRBV12-4 and TRBJ2-5, with 9 nucleotides matching TRBD2. The CDR3 length is 17 residues. The V gene end was trimmed by 5 bases and the J gene end by 3 bases; junction bases not matched to a gene: 13. CDR3: CASSPPGAAGGKETQYF. For the CDR3, the DNA is TGTGCCAGCAGTCCTCCCGGGGCGGCGGGGGGGAAAGAGACCCAGTACTTC.

The chain employs TRBV3-1 and TRBJ1-1, with 7 bases aligning to TRBD1. The CDR3 is 16 amino acids. Trimming took 4 bases from V and 5 from J; bases not matched to a gene: 13. Germline CDR1 is LGHDT and CDR2 is YNNKEL (reference sequence). This CDR3 is CASSLIPTGARTEAFF. The CDR3 DNA is TGTGCCAGCAGCCTCATTCCCACAGGGGCCCGGACTGAAGCTTTCTTT.